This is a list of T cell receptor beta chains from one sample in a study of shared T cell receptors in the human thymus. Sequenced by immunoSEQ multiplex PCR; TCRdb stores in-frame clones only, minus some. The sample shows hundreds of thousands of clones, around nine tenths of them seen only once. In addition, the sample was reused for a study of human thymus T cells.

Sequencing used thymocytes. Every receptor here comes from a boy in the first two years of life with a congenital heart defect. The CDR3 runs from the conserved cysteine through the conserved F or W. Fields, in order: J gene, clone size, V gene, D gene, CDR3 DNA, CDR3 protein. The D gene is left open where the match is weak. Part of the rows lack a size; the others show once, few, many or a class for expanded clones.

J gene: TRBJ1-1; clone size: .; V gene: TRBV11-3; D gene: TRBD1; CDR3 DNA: TGTGCCAGCAGCTTTCAGGGGGGAAGAGGAACTGAAGCTTTCTTT; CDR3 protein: CASSFQGGRGTEAFF
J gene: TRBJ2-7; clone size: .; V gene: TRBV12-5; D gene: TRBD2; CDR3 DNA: TGTGCTAGTGGTTCGCAACTAGGCGGGGGGCCCTACGAGCAGTACTTC; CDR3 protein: CASGSQLGGGPYEQYF
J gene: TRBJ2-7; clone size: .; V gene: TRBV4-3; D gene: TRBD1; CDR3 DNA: TGCGCCAGCAGCCAACTCCGGGACAGGACCTACGAGCAGTACTTC; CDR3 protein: CASSQLRDRTYEQYF
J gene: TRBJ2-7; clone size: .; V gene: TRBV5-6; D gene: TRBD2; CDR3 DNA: TGTGCCAGCAGCTTGGGGACTAGCGGTTCCCCCTACGAGCAGTACTTC; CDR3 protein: CASSLGTSGSPYEQYF
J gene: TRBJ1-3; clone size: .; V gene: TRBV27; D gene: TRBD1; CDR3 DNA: TGTGCCAGCACAGGGGGGAGCTCTGGAAACACCATATATTTT; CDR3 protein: CASTGGSSGNTIYF
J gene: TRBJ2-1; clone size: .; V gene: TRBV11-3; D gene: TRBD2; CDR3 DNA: TGTGCCAGCAGCCTCCTCTCTAGCGGGAGGCCTGAGCAGTTCTTC; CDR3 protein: CASSLLSSGRPEQFF
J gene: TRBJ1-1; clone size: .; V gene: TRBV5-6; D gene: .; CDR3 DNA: TGTGCCAGCAGCTCCAGGACTGAAGCTTTCTTT; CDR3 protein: CASSSRTEAFF
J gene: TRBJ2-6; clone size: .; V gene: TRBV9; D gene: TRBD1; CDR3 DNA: TGTGCCAGCAGCGGGACAGGCCTCTCTGGGGCCAACGTCCTGACTTTC; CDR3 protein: CASSGTGLSGANVLTF
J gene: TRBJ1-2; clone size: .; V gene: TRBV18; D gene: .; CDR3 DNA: TGTGCCAGCTCACCAACCCGGCAGGAGGATGGCTACACCTTC; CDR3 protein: CASSPTRQEDGYTF
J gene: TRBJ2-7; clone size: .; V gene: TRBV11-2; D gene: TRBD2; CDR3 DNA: TGTGCCAGCAGCCGGACTAGCGGGGTTAGTTGCTACGAGCAGTACTTC; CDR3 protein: CASSRTSGVSCYEQYF
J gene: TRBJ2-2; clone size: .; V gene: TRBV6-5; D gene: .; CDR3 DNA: TGTGCCAGCAGTTCCGGGACTTATGCGAACACCGGGGAGCTGTTTTTT; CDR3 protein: CASSSGTYANTGELFF
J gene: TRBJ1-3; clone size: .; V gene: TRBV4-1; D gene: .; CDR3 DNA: TGCGCCAGCAGCCAAGCGGGGGCTGGAAACACCATATATTTT; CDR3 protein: CASSQAGAGNTIYF
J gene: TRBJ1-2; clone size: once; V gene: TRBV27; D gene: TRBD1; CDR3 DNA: TGTGCCAGCAGTCCCGGACAGGGGGCCCCCTCGGGCTACACCTTC; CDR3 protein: CASSPGQGAPSGYTF
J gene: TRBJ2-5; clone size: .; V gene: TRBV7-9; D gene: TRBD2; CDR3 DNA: TGTGCCAGCAGCCACGGACTAGCGGGAGGAGAGACCCAGTACTTC; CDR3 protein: CASSHGLAGGETQYF
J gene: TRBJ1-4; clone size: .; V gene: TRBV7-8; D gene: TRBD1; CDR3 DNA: TGTGCCAGCAGCCCCTGGACAGGGGCTGAAAAACTGTTTTTT; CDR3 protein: CASSPWTGAEKLFF
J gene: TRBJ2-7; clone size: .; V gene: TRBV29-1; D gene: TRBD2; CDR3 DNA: TGCAGCGTTGTTAGGAGCGGGGTTCTAGACGAGCAGTACTTC; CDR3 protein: CSVVRSGVLDEQYF
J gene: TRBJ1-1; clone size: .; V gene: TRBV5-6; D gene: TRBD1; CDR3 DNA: TGTGCCAGCAGCTTGCAAACAGGGGGCATTTGGACTGAAGCTTTCTTT; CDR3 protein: CASSLQTGGIWTEAFF
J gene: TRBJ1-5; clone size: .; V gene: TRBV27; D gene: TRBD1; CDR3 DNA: TGTGCCAGCAGTTTATCACACAGGGGGCATCAGCCCCAGCATTTT; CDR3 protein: CASSLSHRGHQPQHF
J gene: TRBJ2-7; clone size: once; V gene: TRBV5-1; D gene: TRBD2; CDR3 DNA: TGCGCCAGCAGCTCCAAGACTAGCGGGAGCGAAGTGCAGTACTTC; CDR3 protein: CASSSKTSGSEVQYF
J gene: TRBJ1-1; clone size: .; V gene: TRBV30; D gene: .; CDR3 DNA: TGTGCCTGGAGTACAGGGCTCAACACTGAAGCTTTCTTT; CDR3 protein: CAWSTGLNTEAFF
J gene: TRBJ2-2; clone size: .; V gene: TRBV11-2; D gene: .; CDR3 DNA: TGTGCCAGCAGCGGTAGACAGGACCCGAACACCGGGGAGCTGTTTTTT; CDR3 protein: CASSGRQDPNTGELFF
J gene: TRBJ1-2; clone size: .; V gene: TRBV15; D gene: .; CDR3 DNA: TGTGCCACCAGCAGAGATCAGGGGCTAGAAAACTATGGCTACACCTTC; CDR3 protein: CATSRDQGLENYGYTF
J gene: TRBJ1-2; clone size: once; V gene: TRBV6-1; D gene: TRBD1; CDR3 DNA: TGTGCCAGCAGTGAAACAGGGGCCACTTATGGCTACACCTTC; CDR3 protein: CASSETGATYGYTF
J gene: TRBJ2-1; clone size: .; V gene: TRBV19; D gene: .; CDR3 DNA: TGTGCCAGTACTTCTAGGGGCTCCTACAATGAGCAGTTCTTC; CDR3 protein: CASTSRGSYNEQFF
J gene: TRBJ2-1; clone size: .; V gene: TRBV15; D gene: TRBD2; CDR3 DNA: TGTGCCACCAGCAGGCTGGGAGGGGAGCAGTTCTTC; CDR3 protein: CATSRLGGEQFF
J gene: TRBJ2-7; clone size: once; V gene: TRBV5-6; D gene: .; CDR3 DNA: TGTGCCAGCAGCCTCCTCCTAGGGCGGGGACCCTACGAGCAGTACTTC; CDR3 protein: CASSLLLGRGPYEQYF
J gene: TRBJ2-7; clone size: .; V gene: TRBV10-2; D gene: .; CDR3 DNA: TGCGCCAGCAGTGAGTCGCCGGAGCGCCGAGACTACGAGCAGTACTTC; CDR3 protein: CASSESPERRDYEQYF
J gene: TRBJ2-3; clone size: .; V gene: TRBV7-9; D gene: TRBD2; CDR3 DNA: TGTGCCAGCAGCCCCAGGACTAGCGGAGGGGGAGATACGCAGTATTTT; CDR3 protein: CASSPRTSGGGDTQYF
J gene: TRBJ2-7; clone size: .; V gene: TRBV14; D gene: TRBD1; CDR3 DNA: TGTGCCAGCAGCCAAGATCCAGGGGGCTACGAGCAGTACTTC; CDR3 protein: CASSQDPGGYEQYF
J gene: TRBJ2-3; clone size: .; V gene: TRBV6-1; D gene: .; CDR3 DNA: TGTGCCAGCAGTGAAAAGTTGGGTTCCCCGAGGGTTACGCAGTATTTT; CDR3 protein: CASSEKLGSPRVTQYF
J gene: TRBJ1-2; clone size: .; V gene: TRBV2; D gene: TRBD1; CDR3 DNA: TGTGCCAGCAGAGATCTTGGGACAGGTGTTAACTATGGCTACACCTTC; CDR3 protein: CASRDLGTGVNYGYTF
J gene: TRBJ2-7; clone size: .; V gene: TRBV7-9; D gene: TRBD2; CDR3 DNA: TGTGCCAGCAGTATACTAGCGGGAGTCCAAGTACCTGGCGAGCAGTACTTC; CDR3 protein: CASSILAGVQVPGEQYF
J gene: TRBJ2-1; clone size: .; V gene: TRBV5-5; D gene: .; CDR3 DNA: TGTGCCAGCAGCGGTTCGCCCGGGAATGAGCAGTTCTTC; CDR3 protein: CASSGSPGNEQFF
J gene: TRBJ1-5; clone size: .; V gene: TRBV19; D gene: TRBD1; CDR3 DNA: TGTGCCAGTACTCAGGACAGGGGAGATCAGCCCCAGCATTTT; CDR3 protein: CASTQDRGDQPQHF
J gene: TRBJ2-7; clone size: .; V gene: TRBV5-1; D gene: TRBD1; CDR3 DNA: TGCGCCAGCAGCTGGGGGACAGGCTACGAGCAGTACTTC; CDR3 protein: CASSWGTGYEQYF
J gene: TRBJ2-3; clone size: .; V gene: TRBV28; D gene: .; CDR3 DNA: TGTGCCAGCAGTCTTAGCGCCGGCACAGATACGCAGTATTTT; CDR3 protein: CASSLSAGTDTQYF
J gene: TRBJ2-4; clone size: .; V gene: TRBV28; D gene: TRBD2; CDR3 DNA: TGTGCCAGCAGCCCTACCAGACTAGCGGGAGGGACTTTCCTTCTAGCCAAAAACATTCAGTACTTC; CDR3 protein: CASSPTRLAGGTFLLAKNIQYF
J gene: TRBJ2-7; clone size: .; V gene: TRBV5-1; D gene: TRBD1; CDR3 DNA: TGCGCCAGCAGCTTGTTCCCGACGACAGGGGGCGGGGACGAGCAGTACTTC; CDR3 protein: CASSLFPTTGGGDEQYF
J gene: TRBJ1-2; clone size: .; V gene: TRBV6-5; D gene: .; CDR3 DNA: TGTGCCAGCAGTTACTCGTCTGACTATGGCTACACCTTC; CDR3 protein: CASSYSSDYGYTF
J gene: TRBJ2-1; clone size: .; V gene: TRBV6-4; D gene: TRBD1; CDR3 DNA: TGTGCCAGCAGGAGGGACAGGGGGCTCGGTGAGCAGTTCTTC; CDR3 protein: CASRRDRGLGEQFF
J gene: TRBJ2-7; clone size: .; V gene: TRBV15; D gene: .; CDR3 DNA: TGTGCCACCAGCAGAGAGTACGGGAGAACCTACGAGCAGTACTTC; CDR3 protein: CATSREYGRTYEQYF
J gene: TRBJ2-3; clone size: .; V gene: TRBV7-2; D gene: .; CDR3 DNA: TGTGCCAGCAGCCCCTCCCCCCCCCAGAGCACAGATACGCAGTATTTT; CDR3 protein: CASSPSPPQSTDTQYF
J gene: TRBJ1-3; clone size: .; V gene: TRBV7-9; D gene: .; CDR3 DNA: TGTGCCAGCAGCTTAGGGCAGGGGCCCTCTGGAAACACCATATATTTT; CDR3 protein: CASSLGQGPSGNTIYF
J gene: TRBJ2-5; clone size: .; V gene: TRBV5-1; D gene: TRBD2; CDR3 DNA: TGCGCCAGCAGCTTTAGACTAGCGGGCTTCCAAGAGACCCAGTACTTC; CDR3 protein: CASSFRLAGFQETQYF
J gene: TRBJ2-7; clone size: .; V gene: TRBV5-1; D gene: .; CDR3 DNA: TGCGCCAGCAGCTTGGTTGCGAGTTCCCTACCCTACGAGCAGTACTTC; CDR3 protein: CASSLVASSLPYEQYF
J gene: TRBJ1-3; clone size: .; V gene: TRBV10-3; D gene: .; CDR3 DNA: TGTGCCATCAGTGAAGCGGCGACAGGCTCTGGAAACACCATATATTTT; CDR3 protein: CAISEAATGSGNTIYF